This is a list of T cell receptor beta chains from one sample in a study of CD8+ T cells in alopecia areata. This table comes from immunoSEQ multiplex PCR, and its TCRdb copy is limited to in-frame clones, with some not included. This sample has about 180,000 clones; roughly 58% occur once, and the top ten carry roughly 17%. The sequencing used CD4+ T cells sorted from blood, collected at roughly week 55, from a patient treated with tofacitinib. These receptors all stem from a human donor with alopecia areata. The CDR3 runs from the conserved cysteine through the conserved F or W. A D gene is named only where the DNA matches it firmly. Size is stated for part of the rows, as once, few or many counts, or as a class when the clone is expanded.

J,D,V,size,DNA,CDR3
TRBJ2-5,.,TRBV15,.,TGTGCCACCAGCAGAGATGAACTAGGCGTCACGGGGAAGAAAGAAGAGACCCAGTACTTC,CATSRDELGVTGKKEETQYF
TRBJ1-2,.,TRBV2,.,TGTGCCAGCACTACGACAGCGAACTATGGCTACACCTTC,CASTTTANYGYTF
TRBJ2-5,.,TRBV7-9,.,TGTGCCAGCAGCTTAATGGGGGAGACCCAGTACTTC,CASSLMGETQYF
TRBJ2-4,.,TRBV4-2,.,TGTGCCAGCAGCCAGGAAGGGGGAGCCAAAAACATTCAGTACTTC,CASSQEGGAKNIQYF
TRBJ2-2,.,TRBV2,few,TGTGCCAGCAGTGCCCCGCCCGGGGAGCTGTTTTTT,CASSAPPGELFF
TRBJ1-5,.,TRBV4-2,many,TGTGCCAGCAGCCAGCCCGGCGGGGGGAGCAATCAGCCCCAGCATTTT,CASSQPGGGSNQPQHF
TRBJ1-1,.,TRBV29-1,.,TGCAGCACCCGTTATCCGACAGATGGAAACACTGAAGCTTTCTTT,CSTRYPTDGNTEAFF
TRBJ1-2,.,TRBV28,.,TGTGCCAGCAGTCCGGGGGGCGGGACCTCGCATGGCTACACCTTC,CASSPGGGTSHGYTF
TRBJ2-7,TRBD1,TRBV29-1,few,TGCAGCGTTGAAGATAGACAGGGAACCTACGAGCAGTACTTC,CSVEDRQGTYEQYF
TRBJ1-1,.,TRBV30,once,TGTGCCTGGGAGGCGGGACACCTTGAAGCTTTCTTT,CAWEAGHLEAFF
TRBJ1-1,.,TRBV4-1,once,TGCGCCAGCAGCCACCCTCGGGAGGGGGCTGAAGCTTTCTTT,CASSHPREGAEAFF
TRBJ1-3,.,TRBV25-1,.,TGTGCCAGCACTGCAGGGGTTAGGGGAAACACCATATATTTT,CASTAGVRGNTIYF
TRBJ1-1,.,TRBV29-1,.,TGCAGCGTTTTCCGGCGGGGTTTTGAAGCTTTCTTT,CSVFRRGFEAFF
TRBJ2-7,.,TRBV7-2,few,TGTGCCAGCAGCTTATACTACGAGCAGTACTTC,CASSLYYEQYF
TRBJ2-7,.,TRBV10-3,.,TGTGCCATCAGTGATCCCGTGGTAGCCGCGATGGGGGAGCAGTACTTC,CAISDPVVAAMGEQYF
TRBJ2-4,TRBD2,TRBV7-2,.,TGTGCCAGCAGCTCTCAGGGAGGGGCCGGGAGGAACATTCAGTACTTC,CASSSQGGAGRNIQYF
TRBJ1-5,.,TRBV30,.,TGTGCCTGGAGTACGGGAGGGCGTCAGCCCCAGCATTTT,CAWSTGGRQPQHF
TRBJ2-2,TRBD1,TRBV25-1,few,TGTGCCAGCAGGGTTTCCGGGACAGGGCACACCGGGGAGCTGTTTTTT,CASRVSGTGHTGELFF
TRBJ2-6,TRBD1,TRBV30,.,TGTGCCTGGGACAGGGCCCCTTCTGGGGCCAACGTCCTGACTTTC,CAWDRAPSGANVLTF
TRBJ2-5,.,TRBV4-1,.,TGCGCCAGCAGCCAAGGGGCTTCTCGGCCTCAAGAGACCCAGTACTTC,CASSQGASRPQETQYF
TRBJ1-2,TRBD1,TRBV25-1,.,TGTGCCAGCAGTGCCCCAGGGGGCGACTATGGCTACACCTTC,CASSAPGGDYGYTF
TRBJ2-1,.,TRBV19,once,TGTGCCAGTAGTATACTTGCCTCCTACAATGAGCAGTTCTTC,CASSILASYNEQFF
TRBJ2-5,.,TRBV7-8,few,TGTGCCAGCAGCTTAGGGGCCGACCGCCGAGACACCCAGTACTTC,CASSLGADRRDTQYF
TRBJ2-7,.,TRBV29-1,.,TGCAGCGTTCTACTCCCAGGCTCCTACGAGCAGTACTTC,CSVLLPGSYEQYF
TRBJ2-2,.,TRBV7-2,.,TGTGCCAGCAGCTACCCCCGGTACACCGGGGAGCTGTTTTTT,CASSYPRYTGELFF
TRBJ2-4,.,TRBV29-1,.,TGCAGCGTTGCGACAGGATTAGCCAAAAACATTCAGTACTTC,CSVATGLAKNIQYF
TRBJ2-7,.,TRBV12-5,.,TGTGCTAGTGGTCCCCCCGGCAGCTACGAGCAGTACTTC,CASGPPGSYEQYF
TRBJ2-5,.,TRBV5-1,.,TGCGCCAGCAGCTTGGATGGGGAGACCCAGTACTTC,CASSLDGETQYF
TRBJ2-3,TRBD2,TRBV19,.,TGTGCCAGTAGTATAGGACTAGCCACAGATACGCAGTATTTT,CASSIGLATDTQYF
TRBJ2-5,.,TRBV5-1,.,TGCGCCAGCAGCCCGGGGGACAACCCGAAAGAGACCCAGTACTTC,CASSPGDNPKETQYF
TRBJ2-1,TRBD1,TRBV29-1,.,TGCAGCGAGCGCTTTTCAGGGGGTGAGCAGTTCTTC,CSERFSGGEQFF
TRBJ2-1,TRBD2,TRBV7-9,.,TGTGCCAGCAGCCTGAAACAAACTAGCGGGGAATATGAGCAGTTCTTC,CASSLKQTSGEYEQFF
TRBJ2-2,TRBD2,TRBV4-1,.,TGCGCCAGCAGCCTCCGACCACTAGCGGGGGACTCGAGAGGCACCGGGGAGCTGTTTTTT,CASSLRPLAGDSRGTGELFF
TRBJ2-5,TRBD1,TRBV29-1,.,TGCAGCGGGGGGACAGGTAACCAAGAGACCCAGTACTTC,CSGGTGNQETQYF
TRBJ2-3,.,TRBV7-9,.,TGTGCCAGCAGCCTGGTTACAGGGCCAGATACGCAGTATTTT,CASSLVTGPDTQYF
TRBJ1-1,.,TRBV30,.,TGTGCCTGGAGTGAATTTTTTTGGAACACTGAAGCTTTCTTT,CAWSEFFWNTEAFF
TRBJ2-7,.,TRBV10-3,.,TGTGCCATCAGTGAGTCCAGGGTGACGCTGTACTTC,CAISESRVTLYF
TRBJ2-5,.,TRBV7-2,few,TGTGCCAGCAGCTCCCAAGGCACGACAGGACAAGAGACCCAGTACTTC,CASSSQGTTGQETQYF
TRBJ1-2,.,TRBV29-1,few,TGCAGCGTTCAAGATTCTGGATTTACTAACTATGGCTACACCTTC,CSVQDSGFTNYGYTF
TRBJ2-7,TRBD2,TRBV7-2,.,TGTGCCAGCAGCTCCGGGACTAGCTCCTACGAGCAGTACTTC,CASSSGTSSYEQYF
TRBJ2-7,TRBD1,TRBV7-9,few,TGTGCCAGCAGCACAGGACAGGGAGACTACGAGCAGTACTTC,CASSTGQGDYEQYF
TRBJ1-1,.,TRBV18,.,TGTGCCAGCTCACGGGATTTGGACACTGAAGCTTTCTTT,CASSRDLDTEAFF
TRBJ1-5,.,TRBV4-1,.,TGCGCCAGCAGCGCTGTCCCGGGATTCAATCAGCCCCAGCATTTT,CASSAVPGFNQPQHF
TRBJ2-7,TRBD2,TRBV6-6,.,TGTGCCAGCAGTTACTCGACTAGCCTCGAGCAGTACTTC,CASSYSTSLEQYF
TRBJ2-7,.,TRBV15,few,TGTGCCACCAGCAGAGATACAAGGAATGCCTACGAGCAGTACTTC,CATSRDTRNAYEQYF
TRBJ1-2,.,TRBV15,.,TGTGCCACCAGCAGAAGGGACCGGGGGGGCTACACCTTC,CATSRRDRGGYTF
TRBJ1-2,.,TRBV5-1,few,TGCGCCAGCAGCTTGGAGACCCGGGCCTCCTATGGCTACACCTTC,CASSLETRASYGYTF
TRBJ1-4,TRBD1,TRBV4-2,few,TGTGCCAGCAGCCCGGGACAGGGGAATGAAAAACTGTTTTTT,CASSPGQGNEKLFF
TRBJ2-4,.,TRBV10-3,few,TGTGCCATTGGAGACAGCGGCGGGAACATTCAGTACTTC,CAIGDSGGNIQYF
TRBJ2-6,.,TRBV2,many,TGTGCCAGCAGGAAGACAGACTCTGGGGCCAACGTCCTGACTTTC,CASRKTDSGANVLTF
TRBJ1-5,.,TRBV4-1,.,TGCGCCAGCAGCCAAGGTCTGGGGAATCAGCCCCAGCATTTT,CASSQGLGNQPQHF
TRBJ2-2,.,TRBV5-1,few,TGCGCCAGCAGCTTTTCAGGTGGTGTGAACACCGGGGAGCTGTTTTTT,CASSFSGGVNTGELFF
TRBJ2-3,.,TRBV30,.,TGTGCCTGGATCCCATGGGACCAAAGTAGGACTAGCACAGATACGCAGTATTTT,CAWIPWDQSRTSTDTQYF